This T cell receptor beta chain was recorded in a study of blood T cell repertoires in COVID-19. Across the whole study: Whether acute or convalescent, the COVID-19 samples came from the United States, Italy and Spain. PBMCs, B-cell-depleted T cells, or T cells were the source of the cDNA or gDNA that made up the material.

The authors' processing: Amplified reference gene primers provided the basis for estimating nucleated cell counts. The assay was immunoSEQ multiplex PCR, and TCRdb's table has in-frame clones only and misses some. V and J calls and clone size follow that table, whereas D and trimming were derived from the DNA. The data contain 250,000 to 300,000 clones, roughly nine tenths of them singletons. Germline CDR1 and CDR2: MNHEY and SVGEGT. The CDR3 totals 15 residues. Trimming removed 6 bases from V and 8 bases from J; junction bases left unmatched: 6. The V call is TRBV6-2 or TRBV6-3, the J call TRBJ2-1, with TRBD2 matching 14 bases. The clonotype originates from a man aged 18 to 30 with active or convalescent COVID-19. The sample was peripheral blood. The CDR3 sequence is CASSRGTSGSYEQFF. The CDR3 coding sequence is TGTGCCAGCAGCAGGGGGACTAGCGGGAGTTATGAGCAGTTCTTC.